Each of the 15 T cell receptor beta chains below was sequenced from the same sample in a study of T cells after yellow fever vaccination. TCRdb ran MiXCR on the 5' RACE reads and lists one entry per CDR3 protein. The sample yields 310,000 or so distinct CDR3 sequences, around 7% seen once. The sample consisted of PBMCs, taken more than 35 days after the first yellow fever vaccination. The source of these receptors is a man between 18 and 29 years old who received the YFV17D yellow fever vaccine.

This clonotype was recorded at least ten times. The rearrangement links TRBV25-1 to TRBJ2-7, with 10 bases aligning to TRBD2. With V trimmed by 4 bases and J by 5 bases, 8 bases remained unmatched. Per the germline V gene, CDR1 is MGHDK and CDR2 is SYGVNS. The CDR3 length is 15 residues. The CDR3 region has the DNA TGTGCCAGCAGTGTCGTAGCGGGGGGAAGAAACGAGCAGTACGTC. Translating gives CASSVVAGGRNEQYV.

Ten or more counts support this clonotype. The rearrangement joins TRBV7-2 to TRBJ1-4; D may be TRBD1 (5 bases). The CDR3 is 15 residues long. The germline V and J ends were trimmed by 5 bases and 8 bases, with 18 bases remaining between them. CDR1 is SGHTA and CDR2 is FQGNSA in the germline V gene. CDR3 coding DNA: TGTGCCAGCAGCCCCTCACAGGCTCGGGGGGAAAAACTGTTTTTT. The encoded protein is CASSPSQARGEKLFF.

This clonotype has ten or more counts. The chain joins TRBV6-6 to TRBJ2-7, with a tentative D call TRBD2 (5 bases). Between the trimmed V and J ends, which lost 5 bases and 4 bases, there was a span of 9 bases. Germline CDR1 is MNHNY and CDR2 is SVGAGI (reference sequence). CDR3 size: 12 residues. The CDR3 sequence is CASSPGVYEQYV. CDR3 DNA sequence: TGTGCCAGCAGTCCCGGGGTTTACGAGCAGTACGTC.

This clonotype was counted ten times or more. The chain uses TRBV10-3 and TRBJ2-7; TRBD1 or TRBD2 may be the D gene (5 bases each). Trimming took off 7 bases at V and 7 bases at J, with 20 bases between the two ends. Looked up from germline, CDR1 is ENHRY and CDR2 is SYGVKD. This CDR3 region has 14 residues. The CDR3, as DNA: TGTGCCATCACCACGATAGGGGACCCCGTAGAGCAGTACTTC. Amino acids: CAITTIGDPVEQYF.

The chain combines TRBV2 with TRBJ1-6, with D possibly being TRBD1 (6 bases). Trimming pared 5 bases from V and 10 bases from J, leaving 15 bases between. The CDR3 contains 14 residues. CDR1 and CDR2 (germline): SNHLY, FYNNEI. CDR3 in amino acids: CASSTGSRPSPLHF. CDR3 nucleotide sequence: TGTGCCAGCAGTACAGGGTCCCGGCCCTCACCCCTCCACTTT.

This clonotype was found a few times. The rearrangement joins TRBV7-9 to TRBJ1-2, with TRBD1 matching over 8 bases. This CDR3 has 17 amino acids. Trimming at V came to 5 bases and at J to 0 bases, leaving 11 bases not matched to a gene. Germline V CDR1 and CDR2: SEHNR, FQNEAQ (reference sequence). CDR3 in amino acids: CASSRVGQDLSNYGYTF. The DNA for the CDR3 is TGTGCCAGCAGCAGAGTGGGACAGGATCTTTCTAACTATGGCTACACCTTC.

The chain recombines TRBV29-1 with TRBJ2-7; D is uncertain. The CDR3 covers 14 residues. Germline CDR1 and CDR2: SQVTM and ANQGSEA. V was cut by 7 bases and J by 2 bases, with 18 bases left in between. As DNA, the CDR3 is TGCAGCGCCGCTCCCCTCAGTTCCGCCTACGAGCAGTACTTC. It encodes CSAAPLSSAYEQYF.

This clonotype was observed a few times. Here the CDR3 reads CASSPGPDRPQHF. In DNA form, the CDR3 reads TGTGCCAGCAGCCCCGGACCCGATCGACCCCAGCATTTT. The chain recombines TRBV7-9 with TRBJ1-5; no firm D call. Germline CDR1 and CDR2: SEHNR and FQNEAQ (reference sequence). The CDR3 totals 13 residues. V was pared by 5 bases and J by 10 bases, with 15 bases between.

This clonotype was counted between two and nine times. The J gene is TRBJ1-1, the V gene TRBV15, with D unclear. The CDR3 is 14 amino acids. Germline V CDR1 and CDR2: LNHNV, YYDKDF (reference sequence). V lost 4 bases and J 4 bases, leaving 13 bases between the germline ends. The chain's CDR3 is CATSNDRGSTEAFF. The CDR3 DNA reads TGTGCCACCAGCAACGATCGAGGGAGCACTGAAGCTTTCTTT.

This clonotype was found a few times. This rearrangement joins TRBV6-5 to TRBJ2-4, with D unclear. CDR3 size: 14 residues. Germline loops: CDR1 MNHEY, CDR2 SVGAGI. The V end was cut by 2 bases, the J end by 8 bases, with 13 bases between. The CDR3, as DNA: TGTGCCAGCAGTTACGGCGGCGGTGGGGACATTCAGTACTTC. As protein: CASSYGGGGDIQYF.

This chain uses TRBV7-9 with TRBJ2-1; 12 positions agree with TRBD2. Trimming removed 5 bases from V and 7 bases from J; junction bases left unmatched: 6. Germline loops: CDR1 SEHNR, CDR2 FQNEAQ (reference sequence). The CDR3 length is 15 residues. The CDR3 DNA sequence: TGTGCCAGCAGCCAAGGACTAGCGGGGCGTAATGAGCAGTTCTTC. Its protein is CASSQGLAGRNEQFF.

This clonotype was observed a handful of times. The chain couples TRBV20-1 to TRBJ2-7, with D unresolved. The CDR3 extends over 11 amino acids. Trimming cost V 8 bases and J 4 bases, with 12 bases left between them. Germline CDR1 and CDR2: DFQATT and SNEGSKA (reference sequence). The CDR3 sequence: CSTPDQYEQYF. The CDR3 DNA follows: TGCAGTACCCCTGATCAGTACGAGCAGTACTTC.

This sequence joins TRBV12-3 or TRBV12-4 and TRBJ2-5; 9 bases agree with TRBD2. The CDR3 has 16 residues. V gave up 5 bases and J gave up 5 bases; unmatched junction bases: 12. The CDR3 reads CASSAPGTSTRETQYF. CDR3 nucleotides: TGTGCCAGCAGTGCACCCGGGACTAGCACAAGGGAGACCCAGTACTTC.

This clonotype has a count of ten or more. The chain joins TRBV6-5 to TRBJ2-5; 8 positions agree with TRBD2. The CDR3 is made up of 14 amino acids. Germline V gene data show CDR1 as MNHEY and CDR2 as SVGAGI. Germline trimming cut 5 bases from V and 3 bases from J; bases unmatched to any gene: 5. CDR3 sequence (DNA): TGTGCCAGCAGTCACCGGGGGGGAGAAGAGACCCAGTACTTC. Protein product: CASSHRGGEETQYF.

This clonotype was seen a few times. The chain is built from TRBV18 and TRBJ2-1; 9 bases are shared with TRBD1. Germline V gene data show CDR1 as KGHSH and CDR2 as LQKENI. The CDR3 length is 15 residues. V lost 6 bases to trimming and J lost 2 bases; unmatched junction nucleotides: 5. The CDR3 region has the DNA TGTGCCAGCTCCCGAGGGACAGGGACCTACAATGAGCAGTTCTTC. Translated: CASSRGTGTYNEQFF.